Detailed here is one TCR beta chain. What it binds is unknown. TCRdb's table, derived via immunoSEQ multiplex PCR, lists solely in-frame clones and lacks some. The sample contains about 82,000 clones, under 85% of which appear only once. Time point denoted: after dendritic cell vaccination, including at tumor progression/relapse. This record belongs to a study of glioma-infiltrating T cells after dendritic cell vaccination. Overall study: Samples are from glioblastoma patients in Phase I and II dendritic cell vaccine trials. Dendritic cells derived from monocytes and pulsed with autologous tumor lysate formed the vaccine. General observations from the study: Higher pretreatment TIL content predicted longer progression-free time and survival. No direct clonality-survival link was found; a diverse polyclonal response may matter.

The CDR3 sequence is 14 residues long. Trimming cost V 4 bases and J 8 bases, with 16 bases left between them. Germline V gene lookup returns CDR1 SGHDT and CDR2 YYEEEE. This TCR derives from a human donor with glioblastoma. V and J are TRBV5-6 and TRBJ2-4, with D possibly being TRBD1 (5 bases). This specimen was blood, taken after dendritic cell vaccination. DNA for the CDR3: TGTGCCAGCAGCCCTGGGGCAGAGCTTCACATTCAGTACTTC. This codes for CASSPGAELHIQYF.